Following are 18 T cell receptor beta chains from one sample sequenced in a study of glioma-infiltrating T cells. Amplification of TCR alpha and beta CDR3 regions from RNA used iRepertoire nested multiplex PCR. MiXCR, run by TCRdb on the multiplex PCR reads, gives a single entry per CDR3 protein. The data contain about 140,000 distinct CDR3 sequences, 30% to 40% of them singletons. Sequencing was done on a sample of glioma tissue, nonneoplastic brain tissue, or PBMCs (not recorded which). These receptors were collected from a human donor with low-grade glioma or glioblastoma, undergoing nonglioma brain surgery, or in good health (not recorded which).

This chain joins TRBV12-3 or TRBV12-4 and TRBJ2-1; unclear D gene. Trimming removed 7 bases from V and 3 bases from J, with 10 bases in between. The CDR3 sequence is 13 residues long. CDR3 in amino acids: CASNLQRYNEQFF. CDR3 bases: TGTGCCAGCAATCTACAGCGCTACAATGAGCAGTTCTTC.

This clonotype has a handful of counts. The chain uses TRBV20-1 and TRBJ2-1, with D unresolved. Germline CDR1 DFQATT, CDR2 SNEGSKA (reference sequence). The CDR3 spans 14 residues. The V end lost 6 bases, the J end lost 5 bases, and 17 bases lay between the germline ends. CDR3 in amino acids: CSAIVNQQNNEQFF. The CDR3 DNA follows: TGCAGTGCCATAGTTAACCAACAAAACAATGAGCAGTTCTTC.

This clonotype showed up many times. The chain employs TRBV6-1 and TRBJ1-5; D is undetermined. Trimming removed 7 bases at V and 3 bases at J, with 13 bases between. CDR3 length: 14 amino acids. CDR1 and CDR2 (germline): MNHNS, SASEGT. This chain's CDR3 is CASTDGRNNQPQHF. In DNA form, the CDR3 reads TGTGCCAGCACCGACGGACGGAACAATCAGCCCCAGCATTTT.

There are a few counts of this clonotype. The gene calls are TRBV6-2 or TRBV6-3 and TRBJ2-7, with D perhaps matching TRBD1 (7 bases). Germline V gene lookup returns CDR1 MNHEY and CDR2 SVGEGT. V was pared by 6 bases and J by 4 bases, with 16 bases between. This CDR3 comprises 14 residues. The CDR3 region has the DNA TGTGCCAGCAGACCGCGGGACAGAGTTTACGAGCAGTACTTC. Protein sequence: CASRPRDRVYEQYF.

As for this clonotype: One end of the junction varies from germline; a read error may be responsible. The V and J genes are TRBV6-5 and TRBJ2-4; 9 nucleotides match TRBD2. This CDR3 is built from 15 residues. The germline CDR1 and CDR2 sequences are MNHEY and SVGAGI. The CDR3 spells CASGQRGVAKNIQYF. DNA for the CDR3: TGTGCCAGCGGCCAGCGGGGGGTTGCCAAGAACATTCAGTACTTC.

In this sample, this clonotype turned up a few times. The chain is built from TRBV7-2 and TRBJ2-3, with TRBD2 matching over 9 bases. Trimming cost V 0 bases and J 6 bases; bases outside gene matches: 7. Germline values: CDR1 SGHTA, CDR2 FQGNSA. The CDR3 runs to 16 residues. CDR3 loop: CASSLAPGLARDTQYF. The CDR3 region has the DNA TGTGCCAGCAGCTTAGCGCCGGGACTAGCTCGCGATACGCAGTATTTT.

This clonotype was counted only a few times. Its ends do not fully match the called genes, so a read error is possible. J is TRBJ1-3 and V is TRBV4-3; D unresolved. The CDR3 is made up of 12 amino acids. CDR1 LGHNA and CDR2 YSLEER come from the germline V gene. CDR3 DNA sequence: TGCGCCAGCAGCCAAGATGGATTCCGGGTTCATTTT. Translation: CASSQDGFRVHF.

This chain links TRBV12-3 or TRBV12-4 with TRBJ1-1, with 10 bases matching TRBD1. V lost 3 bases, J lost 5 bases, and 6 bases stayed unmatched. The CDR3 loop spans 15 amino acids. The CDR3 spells CASSFKGQGVTEAFF. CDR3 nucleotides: TGTGCCAGCAGTTTTAAAGGACAGGGGGTTACTGAAGCTTTCTTT.

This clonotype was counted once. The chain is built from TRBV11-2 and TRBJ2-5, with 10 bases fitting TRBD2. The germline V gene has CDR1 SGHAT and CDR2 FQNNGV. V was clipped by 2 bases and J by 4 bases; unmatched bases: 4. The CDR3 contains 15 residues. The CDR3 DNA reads TGTGCCAGCAGCTTACCCCTAGCGGGGGTAGAGACCCAGTACTTC. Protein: CASSLPLAGVETQYF. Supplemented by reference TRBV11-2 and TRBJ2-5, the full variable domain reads EAGVAQSPRYKIIEKRQSVAFWCNPISGHATLYWYQQILGQGPKLLIQFQNNGVVDDSQLPKDRFSAERLKGVDSTLKIQPAKLEDSAVYLCASSLPLAGVETQYFGPGTRLLVL.

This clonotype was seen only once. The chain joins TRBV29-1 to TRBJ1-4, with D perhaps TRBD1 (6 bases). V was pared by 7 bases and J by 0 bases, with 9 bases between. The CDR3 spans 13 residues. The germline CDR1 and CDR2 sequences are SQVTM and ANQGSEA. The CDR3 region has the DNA TGCAGCGGACAGGTTGCAACTAATGAAAAACTGTTTTTT. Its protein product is CSGQVATNEKLFF.

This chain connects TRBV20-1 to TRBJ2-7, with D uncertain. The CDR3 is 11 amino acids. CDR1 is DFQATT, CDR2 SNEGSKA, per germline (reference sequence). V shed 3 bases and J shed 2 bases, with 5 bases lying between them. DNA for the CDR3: TGCAGTGCTAGTATAGCCTACGAGCAGTACTTC. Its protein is CSASIAYEQYF.

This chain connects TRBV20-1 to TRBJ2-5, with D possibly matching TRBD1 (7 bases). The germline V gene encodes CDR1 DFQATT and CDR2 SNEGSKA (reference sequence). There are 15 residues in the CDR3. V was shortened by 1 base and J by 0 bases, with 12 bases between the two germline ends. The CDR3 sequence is CSARGQGGNQETQYF. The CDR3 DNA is TGCAGTGCTAGAGGACAGGGCGGGAACCAAGAGACCCAGTACTTC.

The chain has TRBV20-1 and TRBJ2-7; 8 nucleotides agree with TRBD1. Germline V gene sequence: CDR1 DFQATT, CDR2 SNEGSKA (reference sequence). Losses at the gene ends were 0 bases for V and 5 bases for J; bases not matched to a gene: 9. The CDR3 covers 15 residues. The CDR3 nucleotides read TGCAGTGCTAGAGACCCGGACAGGGTTCTCCACGAGCAGTACTTC. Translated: CSARDPDRVLHEQYF.

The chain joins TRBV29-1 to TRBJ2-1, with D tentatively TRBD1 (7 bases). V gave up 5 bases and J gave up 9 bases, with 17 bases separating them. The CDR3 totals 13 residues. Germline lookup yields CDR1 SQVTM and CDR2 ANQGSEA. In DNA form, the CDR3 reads TGCAGCGTTTTGGCAGGGGGAGGATCTGAGCAGTTCTTC. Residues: CSVLAGGGSEQFF.

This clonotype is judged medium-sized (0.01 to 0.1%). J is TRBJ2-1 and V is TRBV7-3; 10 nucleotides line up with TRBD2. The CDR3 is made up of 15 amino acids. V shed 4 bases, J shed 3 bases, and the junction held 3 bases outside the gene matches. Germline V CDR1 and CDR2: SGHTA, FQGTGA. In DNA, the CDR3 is TGTGCCAGCAGCTCCCTAGCGGGAGTCTACAATGAGCAGTTCTTC. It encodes CASSSLAGVYNEQFF.

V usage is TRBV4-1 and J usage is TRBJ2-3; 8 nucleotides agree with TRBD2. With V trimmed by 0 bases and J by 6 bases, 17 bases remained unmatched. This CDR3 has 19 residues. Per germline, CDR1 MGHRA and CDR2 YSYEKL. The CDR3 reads CASSQEWSGGRIVGDTQYF. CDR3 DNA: TGCGCCAGCAGCCAAGAATGGTCGGGGGGGCGAATAGTAGGGGATACGCAGTATTTT.

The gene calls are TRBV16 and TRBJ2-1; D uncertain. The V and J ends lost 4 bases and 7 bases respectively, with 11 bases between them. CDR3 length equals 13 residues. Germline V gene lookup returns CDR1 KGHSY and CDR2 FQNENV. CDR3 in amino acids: CASSPTAENEQFF. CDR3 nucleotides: TGTGCCAGCAGCCCCACAGCCGAGAATGAGCAGTTCTTC.

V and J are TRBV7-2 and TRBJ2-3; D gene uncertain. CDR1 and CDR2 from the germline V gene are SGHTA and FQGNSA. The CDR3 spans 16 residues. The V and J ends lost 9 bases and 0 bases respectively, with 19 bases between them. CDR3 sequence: CASSMVTQTSTDTQYF. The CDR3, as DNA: TGTGCCAGTAGTATGGTAACACAAACTAGCACAGATACGCAGTATTTT. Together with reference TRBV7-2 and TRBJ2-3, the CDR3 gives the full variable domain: GAGVSQSPSNKVTEKGKDVELRCDPISGHTALYWYRQSLGQGLEFLIYFQGNSAPDKSGLPSDRFSAERTGGSVSTLTIQRTQQEDSAVYLCASSMVTQTSTDTQYFGPGTRLTVL.